This T cell receptor (beta chain) was observed in a study of CD8+CD57+ T cells in acquired aplastic anemia. Study-wide context: Sorted CD4+ and CD8+ cells gave a mean 3.2 ug DNA, range 0.2 to 27.4 ug. In CD4+ cells, healthy donors produced an average of around 9.9 million reads. Study-wide results and caveats: Patients and controls shared 25 to 35 CD8+ CDR3 sequences, highly expressed in patients.

Genomic DNA templated the TCR beta VDJ and CDR3 profiling. TCRdb re-derived calls from the reads in MiXCR, one entry per CDR3 protein. Of 35,000 to 45,000 distinct CDR3 sequences listed, 65% to 70% are singletons. Notes on this clonotype: Its specificity is not known.

This CDR3 contains 13 residues. The V gene's germline CDR1 is DFQATT and CDR2 SNEGSKA (reference sequence). V was clipped by 3 bases and J by 5 bases; unmatched bases: 3. The chain employs TRBV20-1 and TRBJ2-7; the match to TRBD2 covers 11 bases. The sequenced sample was sorted CD4+, CD8+, or CD8+CD57+ T cells (not recorded which) from PBMCs. This TCR came from a human donor in good health, serving as a control. The CDR3 sequence: CSASSGGGHEQYF. Here the CDR3 DNA reads TGCAGTGCTAGTAGCGGGGGGGGCCACGAGCAGTACTTC.